This TCR beta chain was retrieved from a study of early T cells in non-severe SARS-CoV-2 infection. Study-wide findings and caveats: The VDJdb matching leaned toward anti-spike CD8 responses and overlooked private and CD4 specificities.

TCRdb recomputed calls from the 5' RACE reads with MiXCR, one row per CDR3 protein. The sample shows around 84,000 distinct CDR3 sequences, around an eighth of them seen only once. The CDR3 loop spans 14 amino acids. The V gene's germline CDR1 is SNHLY and CDR2 FYNNEI. Notes on this clonotype: No antigen is known for it. The germline gene is not matched at one end of the junction; a read error may be the cause.

Sequenced sample: whole blood. This clonotype originated in an adult who was a healthcare worker with PCR-confirmed SARS-CoV-2 infection or an uninfected control (not recorded which). V usage is TRBV2 and J usage is TRBJ1-6; 7 positions agree with TRBD1. The CDR3 DNA reads TGTGCCAGCAGTCAGGGACAGTATAATTCACCCCCCCACTTT. Its protein is CASSQGQYNSPPHF.